These T cell receptor beta chains were read from a single sample in a study of patients and donors after allogeneic stem cell transplantation. A single record per CDR3 protein comes from TCRdb applying MiXCR to the RT-PCR reads. The sample lists roughly 960,000 distinct CDR3 sequences; approximately 19% were seen once. Input material: blood, either unsorted or a sorted T cell fraction (not recorded which). These receptors all stem from a human donor who was either an allogeneic HSCT recipient or a stem cell or donor lymphocyte infusion donor (not recorded which). It is not recorded whose cells these are; they may come from a transplant donor. Both conserved end residues are part of each CDR3. Fields, in order: J gene, V gene, D gene, clone size, CDR3 DNA, CDR3 protein. The D gene is left open where the match is weak. Size tells how often a clone was seen (once, few, many) or the class of an expanded clone, and some rows leave it out.

J: TRBJ2-4
V: TRBV12-5
D: NA
size: few
DNA: TGTGCTAGTGGCCTCGGGACAAACATTCAGTACTTC
CDR3: CASGLGTNIQYF

J: TRBJ2-7
V: TRBV20-1
D: TRBD2
size: NA
DNA: TGCAGTGCTAGAGATCAGCGGGGGTCCTACGAGCAGTACTTC
CDR3: CSARDQRGSYEQYF

J: TRBJ1-2
V: TRBV7-2
D: NA
size: NA
DNA: TGTGCCAGCAGCTTAAATCGGGACCCGGTTAACTATGGCTACACCTTC
CDR3: CASSLNRDPVNYGYTF

J: TRBJ2-7
V: TRBV6-1
D: TRBD2
size: NA
DNA: TGTGCCAGCAAGCTTAGCGGGAGGGCCAAGGTCTACGAGCAGTACTTC
CDR3: CASKLSGRAKVYEQYF

J: TRBJ1-5
V: TRBV20-1
D: TRBD1
size: few
DNA: TGCAGTGCCACAGGGACAGTTCTCAATCAGCCCCAGCATTTT
CDR3: CSATGTVLNQPQHF

J: TRBJ2-1
V: TRBV9
D: TRBD1
size: NA
DNA: TGTGCCAGCAGCGCCGCCTCCGGGACAGAGTTCTTC
CDR3: CASSAASGTEFF

J: TRBJ2-3
V: TRBV24-1
D: TRBD2
size: few
DNA: TGTGCCACCAGTGACCCGGGAGGGCCCGGCACAGATACGCAGTATTTT
CDR3: CATSDPGGPGTDTQYF

J: TRBJ1-3
V: TRBV5-1
D: TRBD1
size: few
DNA: TGCGCCAGCAGCCTCGGGACAGTCGGAAACACCATATATTTT
CDR3: CASSLGTVGNTIYF

J: TRBJ2-5
V: TRBV5-4
D: TRBD1
size: few
DNA: TGTGCCAGCAGCATTCAGACAGGGATGGCAGAGACCCAGTACTTC
CDR3: CASSIQTGMAETQYF

J: TRBJ1-4
V: TRBV15
D: NA
size: NA
DNA: TGTGCCACCAGCAGAGATCCGGCAGGGGCGAGTGAAAAACTGTTTTTT
CDR3: CATSRDPAGASEKLFF

J: TRBJ2-7
V: TRBV7-9
D: NA
size: NA
DNA: TGTGCCAGCAGCTTATATGGGAGTGAGTACGAGCAGTACTTC
CDR3: CASSLYGSEYEQYF

J: TRBJ2-1
V: TRBV11-3
D: NA
size: NA
DNA: TGTGCCAGCAGCTTAGTAAACCATGAGCAGTTCTTC
CDR3: CASSLVNHEQFF

J: TRBJ2-7
V: TRBV6-5
D: NA
size: NA
DNA: TGTGCCAGCAGTTACTATCTGTTGCAGGAGCGATACGAGCAGTACTTC
CDR3: CASSYYLLQERYEQYF

J: TRBJ2-1
V: TRBV19
D: TRBD1
size: many
DNA: TGTGCCAGTAGTCGGACAGGGAGTTCCTACAATGAGCAGTTCTTC
CDR3: CASSRTGSSYNEQFF

J: TRBJ2-7
V: TRBV28
D: TRBD1
size: NA
DNA: TGTGACAGCAGTCCCCGGGACAGTCTATACTACGAGCAGTACTTC
CDR3: CDSSPRDSLYYEQYF

J: TRBJ2-7
V: TRBV12-3/TRBV12-4
D: TRBD2
size: NA
DNA: TGTGCCAGCAGTTCTAGCGGGACTTCCTACGAGCAGTACTTC
CDR3: CASSSSGTSYEQYF

J: TRBJ2-7
V: TRBV24-1
D: TRBD1
size: NA
DNA: TGTGCCACCAGTGACCCGGGACAGGACCCTTGGGAGCAGTACTTC
CDR3: CATSDPGQDPWEQYF

J: TRBJ1-5
V: TRBV20-1
D: NA
size: NA
DNA: TGCAGTGCTAGACCCCCGGTCTTAATAGATCAGCCCCAGCATTTT
CDR3: CSARPPVLIDQPQHF

J: TRBJ2-6
V: TRBV5-1
D: NA
size: NA
DNA: TGCGCCAGCAGCTTGGGAGGGAGCTCTGGGGCCAACGTCCTGACTTTC
CDR3: CASSLGGSSGANVLTF

J: TRBJ2-7
V: TRBV6-6
D: NA
size: NA
DNA: TGTGCCAGCAGAGCTAAGGGTTCCTACGAGCAGTACTTC
CDR3: CASRAKGSYEQYF

J: TRBJ2-7
V: TRBV11-2
D: TRBD2
size: few
DNA: TGTGCCAGCAGCTTAGAGGCGGGAGAGGTTTACGAGCAGTACTTC
CDR3: CASSLEAGEVYEQYF

J: TRBJ2-3
V: TRBV10-3
D: TRBD2
size: many
DNA: TGTGCCATCAGGGCTAGCGGGGGGGCTTTGGATACGCAGTATTTT
CDR3: CAIRASGGALDTQYF

J: TRBJ2-2
V: TRBV5-6
D: NA
size: many
DNA: TGTGCCAGCAGCTTCTCCAATTTGGGGGAGCTGTTTTTT
CDR3: CASSFSNLGELFF

J: TRBJ2-2
V: TRBV4-1
D: NA
size: NA
DNA: TGCGCCAGCAGCGGCCCCGCCGGGGAGCTGTTTTTT
CDR3: CASSGPAGELFF

J: TRBJ1-1
V: TRBV3-1
D: TRBD1
size: NA
DNA: TGTGCCAGCGGGGAGGGGGCGAACACTGAAGCTTTCTTT
CDR3: CASGEGANTEAFF

J: TRBJ1-2
V: TRBV27
D: TRBD1
size: NA
DNA: TGTGCCAGCAGGCCGGACAGGTTCAAATCTGGCTACACCTTC
CDR3: CASRPDRFKSGYTF

J: TRBJ2-1
V: TRBV6-1
D: NA
size: few
DNA: TGTGCCAGCAGTGAAATCGCCGCCGGAAACAATGAGCAGTTCTTC
CDR3: CASSEIAAGNNEQFF

J: TRBJ2-3
V: TRBV7-9
D: TRBD2
size: NA
DNA: TGTGCCAGCAGCTTATTCCTAGCGGGATCAACAGATACGCAGTATTTT
CDR3: CASSLFLAGSTDTQYF

J: TRBJ2-7
V: TRBV29-1
D: TRBD2
size: few
DNA: TGCAGCGTTGGGACTAGCGGGGTTGACGAGCAGTACTTC
CDR3: CSVGTSGVDEQYF

J: TRBJ2-5
V: TRBV10-3
D: TRBD2
size: NA
DNA: TGTGCCATCAGTAGACTAGCGGGGAACCAAGAGACCCAGTACTTC
CDR3: CAISRLAGNQETQYF

J: TRBJ1-4
V: TRBV3-1
D: TRBD1
size: NA
DNA: TGTGCCAGCAGCCAGAGGACAGGGGGAAATGAAAAACTGTTTTTT
CDR3: CASSQRTGGNEKLFF

J: TRBJ1-3
V: TRBV5-1
D: NA
size: NA
DNA: TGCGCCAGCAGCTTGGGAGTAAGGTCTGGAAACACCATATATTTT
CDR3: CASSLGVRSGNTIYF

J: TRBJ2-1
V: TRBV6-4
D: TRBD2
size: NA
DNA: TGTGCCAGCAGTGTCCCTACTAGCGGGGGGGCTTTTTGTGAGCAGTTCTTC
CDR3: CASSVPTSGGAFCEQFF

J: TRBJ2-7
V: TRBV14
D: NA
size: few
DNA: TGTGCCAGCAGCGACCCCGGGGGTGATTCCTACGAGCAGTACTTC
CDR3: CASSDPGGDSYEQYF

J: TRBJ2-1
V: TRBV2
D: TRBD2
size: few
DNA: TGTGCCACCATGCTAGCGGGGGTGTACAATGAGCAGTTCTTC
CDR3: CATMLAGVYNEQFF

J: TRBJ1-1
V: TRBV6-1
D: TRBD1
size: few
DNA: TGTGCCAGCGATCTGGGACAGTCGAACACTGAAGCTTTCTTT
CDR3: CASDLGQSNTEAFF